This T cell receptor (beta chain) emerged from a study of cytomegalovirus exposure and HLA in healthy donors. The PCR employed 60 Vbeta primers together with 13 Jbeta primers. Per the authors' pipeline: About 83 million unique TCR beta chains, some 9.9 million shared, were counted in a later analysis. Here immunoSEQ multiplex PCR was the method, and the copy in TCRdb shows in-frame clones only, minus some. V and J calls plus clone size are reproduced from that table; the DNA served to infer D and trimming. The sample yields 180,000 or so clones, approximately 65% seen once. V shed 0 bases and J shed 4 bases, with 12 bases lying between them. The CDR3 sequence is 16 residues long. Germline V lookup: CDR1 MRHNA, CDR2 SNTAGT.

Material: PBMCs. The clonotype comes from a middle-aged man in good health and CMV-seronegative. This sequence joins TRBV6-4 and TRBJ2-2; perhaps TRBD1 as D (6 bases). The CDR3 reads CASSDSKLGGTGELFF. For the CDR3, the DNA is TGTGCCAGCAGTGACTCGAAGTTAGGGGGCACCGGGGAGCTGTTTTTT.